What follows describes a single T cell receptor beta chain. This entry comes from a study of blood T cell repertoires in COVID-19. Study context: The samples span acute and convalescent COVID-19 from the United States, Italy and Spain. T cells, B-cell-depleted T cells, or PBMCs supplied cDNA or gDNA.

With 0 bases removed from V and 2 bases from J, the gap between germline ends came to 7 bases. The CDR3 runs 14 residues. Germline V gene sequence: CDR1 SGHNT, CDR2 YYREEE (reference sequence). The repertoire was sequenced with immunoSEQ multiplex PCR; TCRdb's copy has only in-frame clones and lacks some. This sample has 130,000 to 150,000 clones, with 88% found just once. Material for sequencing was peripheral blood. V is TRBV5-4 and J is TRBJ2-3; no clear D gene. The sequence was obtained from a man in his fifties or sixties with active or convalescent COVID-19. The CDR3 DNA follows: TGTGCCAGCAGCTTGGTTACAGTCACAGATACGCAGTATTTT. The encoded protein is CASSLVTVTDTQYF. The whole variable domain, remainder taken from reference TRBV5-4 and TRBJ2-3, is ETGVTQSPTHLIKTRGQQVTLRCSSQSGHNTVSWYQQALGQGPQFIFQYYREEENGRGNFPPRFSGLQFPNYSSELNVNALELDDSALYLCASSLVTVTDTQYFGPGTRLTVL.